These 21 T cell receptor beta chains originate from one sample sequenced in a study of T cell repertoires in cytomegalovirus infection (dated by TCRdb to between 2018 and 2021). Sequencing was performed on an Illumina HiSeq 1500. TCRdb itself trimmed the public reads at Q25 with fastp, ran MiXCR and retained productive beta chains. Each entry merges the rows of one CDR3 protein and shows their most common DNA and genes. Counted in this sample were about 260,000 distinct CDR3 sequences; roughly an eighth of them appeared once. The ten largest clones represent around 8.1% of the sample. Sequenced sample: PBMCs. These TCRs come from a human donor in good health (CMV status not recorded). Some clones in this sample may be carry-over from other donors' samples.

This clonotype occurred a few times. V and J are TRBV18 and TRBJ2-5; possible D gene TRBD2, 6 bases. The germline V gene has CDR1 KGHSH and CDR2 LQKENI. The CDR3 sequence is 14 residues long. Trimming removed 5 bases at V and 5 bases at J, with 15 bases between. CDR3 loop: CASSSGLAPETQYF. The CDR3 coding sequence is TGTGCCAGCTCATCGGGACTGGCCCCGGAGACCCAGTACTTC. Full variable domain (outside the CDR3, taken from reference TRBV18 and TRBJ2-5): NAGVMQNPRHLVRRRGQEARLRCSPMKGHSHVYWYRQLPEEGLKFMVYLQKENIIDESGMPKERFSAEFPKEGPSILRIQQVVRGDSAAYFCASSSGLAPETQYFGPGTRLLVL.

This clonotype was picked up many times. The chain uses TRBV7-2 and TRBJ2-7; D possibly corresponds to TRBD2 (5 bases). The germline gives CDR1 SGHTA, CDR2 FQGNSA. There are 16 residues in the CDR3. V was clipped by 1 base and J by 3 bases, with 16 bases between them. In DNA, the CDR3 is TGTGCCAGCAGCTTAGAGCCGAGTGGGAGAAGCTACGAGCAGTACTTC. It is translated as CASSLEPSGRSYEQYF.

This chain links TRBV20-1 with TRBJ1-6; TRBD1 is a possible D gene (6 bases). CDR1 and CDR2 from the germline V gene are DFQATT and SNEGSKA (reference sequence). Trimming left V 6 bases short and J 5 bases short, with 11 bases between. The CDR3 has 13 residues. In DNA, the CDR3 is TGCAGTGCGTACAGGGAGAATAATTCACCCCTCCACTTT. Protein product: CSAYRENNSPLHF.

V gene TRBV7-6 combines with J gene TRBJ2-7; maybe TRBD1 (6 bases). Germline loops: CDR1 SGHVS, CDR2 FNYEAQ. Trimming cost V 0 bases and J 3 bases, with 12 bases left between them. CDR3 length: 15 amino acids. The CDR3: CASSLAPWTVYEQYF. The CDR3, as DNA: TGTGCCAGCAGCTTAGCGCCTTGGACAGTCTACGAGCAGTACTTC.

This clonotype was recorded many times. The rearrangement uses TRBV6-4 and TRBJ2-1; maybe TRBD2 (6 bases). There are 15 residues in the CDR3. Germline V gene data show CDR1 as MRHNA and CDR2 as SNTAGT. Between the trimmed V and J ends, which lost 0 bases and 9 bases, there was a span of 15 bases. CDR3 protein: CASSDSGTPGGEQFF. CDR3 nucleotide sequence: TGTGCCAGCAGTGACTCCGGGACTCCTGGGGGTGAGCAGTTCTTC.

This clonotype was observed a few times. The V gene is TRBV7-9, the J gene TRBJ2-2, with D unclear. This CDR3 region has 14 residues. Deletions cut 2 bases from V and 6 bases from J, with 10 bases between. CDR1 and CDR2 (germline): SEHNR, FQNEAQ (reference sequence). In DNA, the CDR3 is TGTGCCAGCAGCTTAAATAATCGAGCCGGGGAGCTGTTTTTT. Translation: CASSLNNRAGELFF.

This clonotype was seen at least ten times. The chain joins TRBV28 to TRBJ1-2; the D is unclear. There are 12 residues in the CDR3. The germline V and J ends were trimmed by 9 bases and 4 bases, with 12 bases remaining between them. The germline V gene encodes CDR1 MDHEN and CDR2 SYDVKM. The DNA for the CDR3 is TGTGCCAGTAACAAATCGGGCTATGGCTACACCTTC. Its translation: CASNKSGYGYTF.

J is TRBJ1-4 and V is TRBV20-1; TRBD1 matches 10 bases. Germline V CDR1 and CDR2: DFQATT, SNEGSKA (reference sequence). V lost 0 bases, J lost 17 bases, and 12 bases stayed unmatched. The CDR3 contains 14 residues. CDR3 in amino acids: CSARDTGQGVSQFF. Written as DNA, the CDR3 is TGCAGTGCTAGAGATACAGGACAGGGGGTATCGCAATTTTTT.

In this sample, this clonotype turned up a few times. The CDR3 spells CSAPPKGGPLRYNEQFF. CDR3 sequence (DNA): TGCAGTGCTCCCCCAAAGGGGGGCCCCCTAAGATACAATGAGCAGTTCTTC. The rearrangement joins TRBV20-1 to TRBJ2-1; the D gene could be TRBD1 or TRBD2 (6 bases each). Germline V gives CDR1 DFQATT, CDR2 SNEGSKA (reference sequence). V lost 5 bases to trimming and J lost 4 bases, with 24 bases between them. This CDR3 has 17 amino acids.

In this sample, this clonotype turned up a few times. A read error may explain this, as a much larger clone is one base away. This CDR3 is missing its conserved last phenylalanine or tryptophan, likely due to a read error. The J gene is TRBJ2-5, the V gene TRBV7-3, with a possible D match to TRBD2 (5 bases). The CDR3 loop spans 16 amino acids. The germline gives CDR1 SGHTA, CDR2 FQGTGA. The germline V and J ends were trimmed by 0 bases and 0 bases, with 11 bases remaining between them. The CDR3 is CASSLTGSADQETQYL. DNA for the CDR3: TGTGCCAGCAGCTTAACTGGGTCAGCGGACCAAGAGACCCAGTACTTA.

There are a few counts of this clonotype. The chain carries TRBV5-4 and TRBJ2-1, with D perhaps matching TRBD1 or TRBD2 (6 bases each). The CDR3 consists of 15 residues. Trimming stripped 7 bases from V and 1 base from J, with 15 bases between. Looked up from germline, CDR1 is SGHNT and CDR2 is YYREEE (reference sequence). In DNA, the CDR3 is TGTGCCAGCCAGGATCGGGGGCGGTCCTACAATGAGCAGTTCTTC. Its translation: CASQDRGRSYNEQFF.

CDR3 sequence: CSAPGTSGRLLISYNEQFF. CDR3 coding DNA: TGCAGTGCTCCCGGGACTAGCGGGAGACTCCTCATTTCCTACAATGAGCAGTTCTTC. The chain joins TRBV20-1 to TRBJ2-1; 14 nucleotides line up with TRBD2. Germline CDR1 DFQATT, CDR2 SNEGSKA (reference sequence). J lost 1 base, V lost 5 bases, and 13 bases had no gene match. CDR3 size: 19 residues.

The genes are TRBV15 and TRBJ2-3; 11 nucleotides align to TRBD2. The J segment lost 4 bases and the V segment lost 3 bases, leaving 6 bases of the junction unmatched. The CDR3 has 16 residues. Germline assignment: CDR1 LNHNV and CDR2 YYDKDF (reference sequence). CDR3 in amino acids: CATSSNIAGGPDTQYF. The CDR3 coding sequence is TGTGCCACCAGCAGCAACATAGCGGGAGGGCCAGATACGCAGTATTTT.

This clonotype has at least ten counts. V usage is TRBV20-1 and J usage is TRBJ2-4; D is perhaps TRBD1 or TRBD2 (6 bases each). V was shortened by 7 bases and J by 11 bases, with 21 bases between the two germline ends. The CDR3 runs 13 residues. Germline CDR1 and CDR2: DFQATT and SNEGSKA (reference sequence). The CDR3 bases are TGCAGTGGGGGGGCGCCCCCTGAGACGGTTCAGTACTTC. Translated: CSGGAPPETVQYF.

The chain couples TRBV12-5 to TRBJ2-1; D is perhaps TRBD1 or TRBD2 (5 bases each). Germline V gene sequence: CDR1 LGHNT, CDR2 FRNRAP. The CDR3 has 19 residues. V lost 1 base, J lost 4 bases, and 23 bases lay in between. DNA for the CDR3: TGTGCTAGTGGTTTGGACCCCCGGGGCTTGGATCAGACATACAATGAGCAGTTCTTC. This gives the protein CASGLDPRGLDQTYNEQFF.

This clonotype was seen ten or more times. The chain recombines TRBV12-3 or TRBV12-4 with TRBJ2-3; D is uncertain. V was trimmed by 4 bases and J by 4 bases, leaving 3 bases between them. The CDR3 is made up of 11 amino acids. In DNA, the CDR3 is TGTGCCAGCAGTTACGCAGATACGCAGTATTTT. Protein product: CASSYADTQYF.

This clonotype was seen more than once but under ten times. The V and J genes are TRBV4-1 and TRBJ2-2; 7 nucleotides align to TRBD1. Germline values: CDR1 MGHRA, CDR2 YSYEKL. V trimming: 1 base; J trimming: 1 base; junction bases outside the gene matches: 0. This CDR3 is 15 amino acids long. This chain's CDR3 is CASSQGTGNTGELFF. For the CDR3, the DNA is TGCGCCAGCAGCCAAGGGACAGGGAACACCGGGGAGCTGTTTTTT.

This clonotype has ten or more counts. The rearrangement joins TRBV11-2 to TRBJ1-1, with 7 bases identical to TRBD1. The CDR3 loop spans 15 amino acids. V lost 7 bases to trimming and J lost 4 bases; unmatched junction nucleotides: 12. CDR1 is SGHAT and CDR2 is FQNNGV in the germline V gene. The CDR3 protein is CASILRRGPGTEAFF. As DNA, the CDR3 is TGTGCCAGCATCCTAAGGAGGGGGCCCGGCACTGAAGCTTTCTTT.

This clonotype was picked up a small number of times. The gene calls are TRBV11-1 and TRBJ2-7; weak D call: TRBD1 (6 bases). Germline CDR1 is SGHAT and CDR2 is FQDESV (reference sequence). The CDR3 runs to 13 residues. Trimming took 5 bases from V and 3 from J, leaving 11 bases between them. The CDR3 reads CASSPGTFYEQYF. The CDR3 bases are TGTGCCAGCAGCCCAGGGACATTCTACGAGCAGTACTTC.

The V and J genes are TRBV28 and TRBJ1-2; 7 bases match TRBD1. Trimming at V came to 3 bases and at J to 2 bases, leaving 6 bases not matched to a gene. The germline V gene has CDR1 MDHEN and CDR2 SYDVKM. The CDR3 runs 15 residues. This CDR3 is CASSFSGTVNYGYTF. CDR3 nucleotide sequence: TGTGCCAGCAGTTTCTCCGGGACAGTGAACTATGGCTACACCTTC.

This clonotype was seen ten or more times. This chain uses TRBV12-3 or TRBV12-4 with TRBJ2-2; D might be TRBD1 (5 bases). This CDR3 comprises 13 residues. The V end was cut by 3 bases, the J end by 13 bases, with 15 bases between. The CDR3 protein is CASSFSGPTGLFF. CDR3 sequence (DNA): TGTGCCAGCAGTTTTTCAGGGCCCACGGGGCTGTTTTTT.